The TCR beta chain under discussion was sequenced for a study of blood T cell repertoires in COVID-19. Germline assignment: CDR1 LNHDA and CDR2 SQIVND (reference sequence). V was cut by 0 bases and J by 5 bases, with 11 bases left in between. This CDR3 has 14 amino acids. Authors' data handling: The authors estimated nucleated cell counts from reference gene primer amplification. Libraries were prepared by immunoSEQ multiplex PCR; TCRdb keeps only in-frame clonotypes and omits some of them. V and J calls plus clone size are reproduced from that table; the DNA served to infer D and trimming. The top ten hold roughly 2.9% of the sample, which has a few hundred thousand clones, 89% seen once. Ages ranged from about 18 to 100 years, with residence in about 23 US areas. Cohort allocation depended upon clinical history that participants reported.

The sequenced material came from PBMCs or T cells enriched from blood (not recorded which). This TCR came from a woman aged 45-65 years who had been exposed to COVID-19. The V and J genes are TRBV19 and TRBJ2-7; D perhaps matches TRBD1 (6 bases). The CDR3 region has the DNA TGTGCCAGTAGTATAGAGGCAGGGGAGCACGAGCAGTACTTC. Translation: CASSIEAGEHEQYF.